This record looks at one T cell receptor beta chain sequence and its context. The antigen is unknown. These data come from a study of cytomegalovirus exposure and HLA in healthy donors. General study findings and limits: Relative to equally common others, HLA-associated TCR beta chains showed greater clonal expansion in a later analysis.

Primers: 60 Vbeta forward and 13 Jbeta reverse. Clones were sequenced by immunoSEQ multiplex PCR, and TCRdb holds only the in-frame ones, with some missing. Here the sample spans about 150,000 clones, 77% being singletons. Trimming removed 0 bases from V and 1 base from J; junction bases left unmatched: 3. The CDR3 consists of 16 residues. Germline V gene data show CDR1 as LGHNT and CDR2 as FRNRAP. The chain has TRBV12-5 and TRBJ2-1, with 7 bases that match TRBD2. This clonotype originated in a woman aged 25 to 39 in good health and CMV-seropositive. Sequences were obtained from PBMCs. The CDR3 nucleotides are TGTGCTAGTGGTTTGGTTGGCGGGAGTTCCTACAATGAGCAGTTCTTC. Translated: CASGLVGGSSYNEQFF.